The 16 T cell receptor beta chains presented below share a single source sample, sequenced in a study of blood T cells in healthy people across ages. The authors ran a second PCR of roughly 7 to 11 cycles using a sample-barcoded 5' primer and a J-beta primer mix. MiXCR was run by TCRdb on the 5' RACE reads, yielding one entry per CDR3 protein. The table includes 450,000 to 700,000 distinct CDR3 sequences, 25% to 30% detected once. The sample comprised blood. The origin of the receptors is a woman in her seventies in good health.

J is TRBJ1-4 and V is TRBV2; 7 bases map to TRBD1. Unmatched junction bases numbered 7, after V lost 6 bases and J lost 6 bases. The CDR3 spans 14 residues. CDR1 and CDR2 from the germline V gene are SNHLY and FYNNEI. The chain's CDR3 is CASRMTGRDEKLFF. CDR3 in DNA: TGTGCCAGCAGGATGACAGGGCGTGATGAAAAACTGTTTTTT.

This clonotype showed up just a few times. The chain couples TRBV6-4 to TRBJ2-5; no clear D gene. The J call is doubtful: the DNA matches TRBJ2-1 better. The CDR3 totals 13 residues. CDR1 and CDR2 from the germline V gene are MRHNA and SNTAGT. The CDR3 bases are TGTGCCCCCTTGGGCCTGGATAACAATGAGCAGTTCTTC. Its translation is CAPLGLDNNEQFF.

The rearrangement joins TRBV10-3 to TRBJ1-5; 7 nucleotides line up with TRBD1. The CDR3 length is 15 residues. The J segment lost 7 bases and the V segment lost 6 bases, leaving 12 bases of the junction unmatched. Per the germline V gene, CDR1 is ENHRY and CDR2 is SYGVKD. CDR3 residues: CAISPDREVGQPQHF. The CDR3 coding sequence is TGTGCCATCAGCCCCGACAGGGAGGTGGGACAGCCCCAGCATTTT.

A few counts support this clonotype. V and J are TRBV7-9 and TRBJ2-2, with a tentative D call TRBD2 (5 bases). CDR3 length: 17 residues. The germline gives CDR1 SEHNR, CDR2 FQNEAQ (reference sequence). V was pared by 2 bases and J by 1 base, with 14 bases between. Written as DNA, the CDR3 is TGTGCCAGCAGCTTACGTTCATACGGGAAGAACACCGGGGAGCTGTTTTTT. Translation: CASSLRSYGKNTGELFF.

This clonotype was observed a few times. This chain uses TRBV7-9 with TRBJ2-5; weak D call: TRBD1 (5 bases). The better agreement between TRBJ2-7 and the DNA end casts doubt on the J call. The CDR3 covers 15 residues. Per germline, CDR1 SEHNR and CDR2 FQNEAQ (reference sequence). The CDR3 region has the DNA TGTGCCAGCAGCTTAAGTGCAGGGTTCCCCTACGAGCAGTACTTC. Its protein is CASSLSAGFPYEQYF.

The chain carries TRBV4-1 and TRBJ2-4; no clear D gene. This CDR3 has 17 residues. V was shortened by 3 bases and J by 0 bases, with 15 bases between the two germline ends. CDR1 and CDR2 (germline): MGHRA, YSYEKL. The CDR3 loop reads CASSHSGAVSAKNIQYF. In DNA, the CDR3 is TGCGCCAGCAGCCATTCTGGTGCAGTGTCAGCCAAAAACATTCAGTACTTC.

This clonotype appeared a few times. This sequence joins TRBV20-1 and TRBJ2-7; TRBD2 aligns across 9 bases. V lost 1 base and J lost 1; bases outside the gene matches: 8. Germline V CDR1 and CDR2: DFQATT, SNEGSKA (reference sequence). This CDR3 has 16 amino acids. The CDR3 DNA is TGCAGTGCTAGAGGAGCGGGGGGTACTCGGTCCTACGAGCAGTACTTC. Its protein is CSARGAGGTRSYEQYF.

The gene calls are TRBV6-6 and TRBJ1-1; 7 nucleotides match TRBD1. The CDR3 has 14 amino acids. The V segment lost 6 bases and the J segment 1 base; nucleotides outside the gene matches: 5. Germline assignment: CDR1 MNHNY and CDR2 SVGAGI (reference sequence). CDR3: CASRKTGPNTEAFF. Written as DNA, the CDR3 is TGTGCCAGCAGAAAGACAGGGCCGAACACTGAAGCTTTCTTT.

This clonotype was seen more than once but under ten times. The junction departs from germline at one end; a sequencing error may be responsible. This rearrangement joins TRBV7-3 to TRBJ2-3; 9 bases line up with TRBD2. The CDR3 is 14 residues long. The germline CDR1 and CDR2 sequences are SGHTA and FQGTGA. DNA of the CDR3: TGTGCCAGCAGCGGAGGGACTAGCAGAGATACGCAGTATTTT. Translated: CASSGGTSRDTQYF.

The chain recombines TRBV24-1 with TRBJ2-7; 7 positions match TRBD2. The CDR3 runs to 16 residues. The germline CDR1 and CDR2 sequences are KGHDR and SFDVKD. Germline trimming cut 2 bases from V and 0 bases from J; bases unmatched to any gene: 6. This CDR3 reads CATSDSGTGGSYEQYF. The DNA for the CDR3 is TGTGCCACCAGTGATTCCGGGACGGGAGGCTCCTACGAGCAGTACTTC.

As DNA, the CDR3 is TGTGCCAGCAGCAAAGATCCGTCCGGGGAGACCCAGTACTTC. Amino acids: CASSKDPSGETQYF. V is TRBV9 and J is TRBJ2-5; no definite D call. Germline-derived CDR1 and CDR2 are SGDLS and YYNGEE. The ends were cut back, 4 bases at V and 5 bases at J, with 15 bases in the middle. This CDR3 is built from 14 residues.

This clonotype occurred many times. CDR3 amino acids: CASSYSGGNYGYTF. For the CDR3, the DNA is TGTGCCAGCAGTTACTCGGGCGGGAACTATGGCTACACCTTC. The chain combines TRBV6-5 with TRBJ1-2; no definite D call. Germline CDR1 reads MNHEY; CDR2 reads SVGAGI. This CDR3 comprises 14 residues. Trimming removed 0 bases from V and 2 bases from J, with 7 bases in between.

There are a few counts of this clonotype. This chain joins TRBV25-1 and TRBJ2-1; the D gene could be TRBD1 or TRBD2 (6 bases each). The CDR3 covers 14 residues. Trimming shortened V by 6 bases and J by 9 bases, and 18 bases separated the two germline ends. From germline, CDR1 is MGHDK and CDR2 SYGVNS. In DNA form, the CDR3 reads TGTGCCAGCAGGGTGGAGGGGGGCCGCGGTGAGCAGTTCTTC. Its protein is CASRVEGGRGEQFF.

The chain couples TRBV13 to TRBJ2-3; D perhaps matches TRBD2 (5 bases). Germline V CDR1 and CDR2: PRHDT, FYEKMQ (reference sequence). This CDR3 has 13 amino acids. V was clipped by 5 bases and J by 6 bases, with 12 bases between them. CDR3 bases: TGTGCCAGCAGCCCCCCCTGGGAGGATACGCAGTATTTT. Translation: CASSPPWEDTQYF.

The chain is built from TRBV21-1 and TRBJ2-5. TRBV21-1 is recorded as a pseudogene. The CDR3 spans 14 residues. CDR3: CASSEYVTQETQYF. The CDR3 region has the DNA TGTGCCAGCAGCGAATATGTGACCCAAGAGACCCAGTACTTC.

This sequence joins TRBV4-3 and TRBJ2-7; 12 nucleotides line up with TRBD2. Germline V CDR1 and CDR2: LGHNA, YSLEER. There are 17 residues in the CDR3. Trimming removed 0 bases from V and 1 base from J; junction bases left unmatched: 4. The DNA of the CDR3 is TGCGCCAGCAGCCAAGATGGGCTAGCGGGGGGGTCCTACGAGCAGTACTTC. Amino acids: CASSQDGLAGGSYEQYF.